A single TCR beta chain is shown here with its context. Its specific antigen is unknown. No clone much larger than this one lies a single base away; base qualities are absent. The data were obtained in a study of technical replicates of blood from a few donors (dated 2017 in TCRdb). Receptors were amplified or captured by the immunoSEQ multiplex PCR assay. TCRdb took over this immuneACCESS table, retaining in-frame rearrangements with V and J assigned. Such tables are incomplete; in checked studies, under half of the missing clones stem from an unresolved V gene, and the remainder is unexplained. Within this sample are tens of thousands of clones, with roughly 89% of them counted one time only. The ten largest clones represent more than 0.35% of the sample. The sequence was collected from a human donor in good health. Some clones in this sample may be carry-over from other donors' samples. The sequencing sample was made of T cells isolated from PBMCs.

Here is the DNA: TGCGCCAGCAGTCAATCCACCGAGGAGAACAATGAGCAGTTCTTC. This encodes CASSQSTEENNEQFF. Recombination joined TRBV23-1 with TRBJ2-1, with the identity of the D gene unclear. TRBV23-1 is filed as an ORF, its function uncertain. V is pared back by 0 bases and J by 5 bases, with 11 bases lying between the germline termini. CDR3 length: 15 amino acids, cysteine to phenylalanine. Only the CDR3 part of the read is kept: 45 bases, read in frame from the first base.